This TCR beta chain was recorded in a study of OX40 agonist ivuxolimab in advanced cancers. Sequencing used immunoSEQ multiplex PCR; TCRdb keeps in-frame clones, though not all of them. The table includes about 38,000 clones, around four fifths detected once. Patients were excluded for autoimmune disease history or systemic immunosuppression. The CDR3 is made up of 15 amino acids. In germline, CDR1 is SGHNT, CDR2 YENEEA. V was trimmed by 5 bases and J by 4 bases, leaving 17 bases between them. The receptor's source is an adult with an advanced solid tumor such as melanoma, head and neck, liver or kidney cancer. Sequencing used CD4+ or CD8+ T cells sorted from blood, obtained in a trial of the OX40 agonist ivuxolimab. V usage is TRBV11-3 and J usage is TRBJ1-1, with a tentative D call TRBD1 (5 bases). The CDR3 here is CASSIGQGRGTEAFF. Here the CDR3 DNA reads TGTGCCAGCAGCATAGGGCAGGGAAGGGGCACTGAAGCTTTCTTT.